The 14 T cell receptor beta chains below were found in one sample sequenced in a study of blood T cells in healthy people across ages (dated by TCRdb to the mid-2010s). Library preparation employed 5' RACE. Data came from an Illumina HiSeq 2500. The second PCR ran for about 6 to 12 cycles and used a J-beta primer mix along with a sample-barcoded 5' primer. Using fastp at Q25 and MiXCR, TCRdb reprocessed the public reads and kept productive beta chains. CDR3 protein sequences are deduplicated, and each keeps its most common genes and DNA. The sample table records 500,000 to 700,000 distinct CDR3 sequences; roughly 30% of these occur just once. The ten largest clones take up 15% to 19% of the sample. Source material: blood. These receptors were obtained from a woman older than 75 in good health.

This clonotype was recorded many times. This rearrangement joins TRBV6-5 to TRBJ2-7, with a weak D call TRBD2 (7 bases). CDR3 length: 15 amino acids. Germline loops: CDR1 MNHEY, CDR2 SVGAGI. V was cut by 8 bases and J by 1 base, with 18 bases left in between. The CDR3 protein is CASRMGGGLSYEQYF. DNA of the CDR3: TGTGCCAGCCGTATGGGAGGGGGATTGTCCTACGAGCAGTACTTC.

Turning to this clonotype: This may stem from a read error, because a much larger clone lies one nucleotide away. The chain is built from TRBV5-1 and TRBJ1-2; D gene ambiguous. Germline-derived CDR1 and CDR2 are SGHRS and YFSETQ. The CDR3 loop spans 13 amino acids. This CDR3 is CASSLARNYDYTF. The CDR3 nucleotides are TGCGCCAGCAGCTTGGCCAGGAACTATGACTACACCTTC.

This clonotype has just a few counts. The chain employs TRBV20-1 and TRBJ1-1; no definite D call. The CDR3 contains 14 residues. Trimming stripped 6 bases from V and 0 bases from J, with 14 bases between. Germline loops: CDR1 DFQATT, CDR2 SNEGSKA (reference sequence). Here the CDR3 reads CSASKSAMNTEAFF. The CDR3 bases are TGCAGTGCCTCAAAGTCCGCTATGAACACTGAAGCTTTCTTT.

This clonotype was detected ten times or more. The V gene is TRBV7-9, the J gene TRBJ2-1; TRBD2 aligns across 11 bases. The J segment lost 0 bases and the V segment lost 1 base, leaving 5 bases of the junction unmatched. CDR3 length: 18 amino acids. CDR1 and CDR2 (germline): SEHNR, FQNEAQ (reference sequence). The CDR3 DNA reads as TGTGCCAGCAGCTTAGGCCGACTAGCGGGGAGCTCCTACAATGAGCAGTTCTTC. Its translation is CASSLGRLAGSSYNEQFF.

The chain couples TRBV28 to TRBJ2-4; D is unclear. The J call may be incorrect, as the DNA end agrees better with TRBJ2-7. The CDR3 consists of 15 residues. Germline CDR1 and CDR2: MDHEN and SYDVKM. The CDR3 nucleotides are TGTGCCAGCAGTAATCCCGTGCGGACCTCCTACGAGCAGTACTTC. It codes for CASSNPVRTSYEQYF.

This clonotype was detected many times. The chain carries TRBV3-1 and TRBJ2-3; 13 bases match TRBD2. CDR1 and CDR2 (germline): LGHDT, YNNKEL (reference sequence). This CDR3 has 15 residues. The V segment lost 8 bases and the J segment 2 bases; nucleotides outside the gene matches: 4. In nucleotides, the CDR3 is TGTGCCAGCGGGGGACTAGCGGGGCACACAGATACGCAGTATTTT. This sequence encodes CASGGLAGHTDTQYF.

V usage is TRBV25-1 and J usage is TRBJ1-3; D uncertain. Trimming cost V 4 bases and J 4 bases, with 5 bases left between them. CDR1 is MGHDK, CDR2 SYGVNS, per germline. This CDR3 is 12 amino acids long. The chain's CDR3 is CASSAVGNTIYF. DNA of the CDR3: TGTGCCAGCAGTGCAGTAGGAAACACCATATATTTT. The full variable domain, with the rest looked up from reference TRBV25-1 and TRBJ1-3, is EADIYQTPRYLVIGTGKKITLECSQTMGHDKMYWYQQDPGMELHLIHYSYGVNSTEKGDLSSESTVSRIRTEHFPLTLESARPSHTSQYLCASSAVGNTIYFGEGSWLTVV.

The table lists this clonotype with many counts. The rearrangement links TRBV11-3 to TRBJ2-3; D gene unclear. Trimming took 4 bases from V and 3 from J, leaving 14 bases between them. Looked up from germline, CDR1 is SGHNT and CDR2 is YENEEA. The CDR3 totals 15 residues. CDR3 nucleotide sequence: TGTGCCAGCAGCTCCCGTAGTGTGAGGACAGATACGCAGTATTTT. This gives the protein CASSSRSVRTDTQYF.

With respect to this clonotype: Possible read error: a much larger clone is one base away. The chain uses TRBV12-3 or TRBV12-4 and TRBJ2-5; D not certain. The J call is in doubt because the DNA end fits TRBJ2-4 better. There are 15 residues in the CDR3. The CDR3, as DNA: TGTGCCAGCAGTTTAGTGAGCTCAGCCGAAAACATTCAGTACTTC. Protein product: CASSLVSSAENIQYF.

Worth noting for this clonotype: Compared with germline, one end of the junction differs, possibly owing to a read error. The chain links TRBV7-2 to TRBJ1-2; no firm D call. Germline lookup yields CDR1 SGHTA and CDR2 FQGNSA. This CDR3 spans 15 amino acids. The CDR3 reads CASSLVGITNYGCTF. For the CDR3, the DNA is TGTGCCAGCAGCTTAGTAGGGATTACTAACTATGGCTGCACCTTC. Variable domain in full (rest from reference TRBV7-2 and TRBJ1-2): GAGVSQSPSNKVTEKGKDVELRCDPISGHTALYWYRQSLGQGLEFLIYFQGNSAPDKSGLPSDRFSAERTGGSVSTLTIQRTQQEDSAVYLCASSLVGITNYGCTFGSGTRLTVV.

The CDR3 spells CASSLLGGFDEKLFF. Written as DNA, the CDR3 is TGTGCCAGCAGTTTATTGGGGGGCTTCGATGAAAAACTGTTTTTT. The chain is built from TRBV28 and TRBJ1-4; tentative D call: TRBD1 (6 bases). CDR1 MDHEN and CDR2 SYDVKM come from the germline V gene. Between the trimmed V and J ends, which lost 1 base and 6 bases, there was a span of 12 bases. The CDR3 runs to 15 residues.

This clonotype came up many times. J is TRBJ1-5 and V is TRBV15; maybe TRBD1 (5 bases). The CDR3 runs to 17 residues. V shed 4 bases and J shed 4 bases, with 20 bases lying between them. Germline loops: CDR1 LNHNV, CDR2 YYDKDF (reference sequence). The CDR3 spells CATSTGGPGGGNQPQHF. CDR3 in DNA: TGTGCCACCAGCACCGGAGGGCCCGGGGGTGGAAATCAGCCCCAGCATTTT.

This clonotype was seen at least ten times. V is TRBV6-1 and J is TRBJ2-3, with D unclear. V was pared by 5 bases and J by 6 bases, with 9 bases between. The CDR3 runs 12 residues. Germline CDR1 reads MNHNS; CDR2 reads SASEGT. CDR3 coding DNA: TGTGCCAGCAGTCCGCCGTTGGATACGCAGTATTTT. This encodes CASSPPLDTQYF.

This clonotype was seen ten or more times. The V and J genes are TRBV5-4 and TRBJ1-2; 7 positions agree with TRBD1. The CDR3 has 14 amino acids. V was pared by 4 bases and J by 3 bases, with 6 bases of the junction left unmatched. Germline V CDR1 and CDR2: SGHNT, YYREEE (reference sequence). CDR3 nucleotide sequence: TGTGCCAGCAGCGGAGCCGGGACAGACTATGGCTACACCTTC. It is translated as CASSGAGTDYGYTF.